This T cell receptor beta chain was identified during a study of spatial heterogeneity in lung cancer. Study background: There were consistently more beta-chain sequences detected than alpha-chain sequences. Whole-study results and caveats: Tumoral mutation counts were tracked by counts of expanded intratumoral alpha and beta TCRs.

There are many counts of this clonotype. Its antigen is as yet unknown. The germline V gene encodes CDR1 GTSNPN and CDR2 SVGIG (reference sequence). CDR3 length: 15 amino acids. With 4 bases removed from V and 2 bases from J, the gap between germline ends came to 12 bases. A single record per CDR3 protein comes from TCRdb applying MiXCR to the 5' RACE reads. The repertoire holds roughly 9,300 distinct CDR3 sequences, with roughly 6% as singletons. Time point meaning: sample taken at primary tumor resection. This receptor was obtained from a female donor with early-stage non-small cell lung cancer. The material was lung tumor tissue, obtained at surgery. The chain recombines TRBV30 with TRBJ2-6; D is undetermined. The CDR3 loop reads CAWTSVYPGANVLTF. DNA for the CDR3: TGTGCCTGGACGTCAGTGTACCCTGGGGCCAACGTCCTGACTTTC.